The next 27 T cell receptor beta chains were all read from a single sample in a study of blood T cell repertoires in COVID-19. Using immunoSEQ multiplex PCR, the repertoire was profiled, and TCRdb retains in-frame clones only, with some absent. In the table there are a few hundred thousand clones, 89% of which are singletons. Sequenced input: peripheral blood. All receptors derive from a woman aged 60-75 years with acute or convalescent COVID-19.

The chain joins TRBV6-5 to TRBJ1-3, with 7 positions matching TRBD1. Germline CDR1 is MNHEY and CDR2 is SVGAGI. This CDR3 contains 15 residues. The J segment lost 3 bases and the V segment lost 6 bases, leaving 8 bases of the junction unmatched. Written as DNA, the CDR3 is TGTGCCAGCAGCTCCGGGACAGTATTTGGAAACACCATATATTTT. Its translation: CASSSGTVFGNTIYF.

The chain links TRBV5-1 to TRBJ2-3, with 11 positions matching TRBD2. The V gene end was trimmed by 1 base and the J gene end by 0 bases; junction bases not matched to a gene: 10. The CDR3 covers 19 residues. From germline, CDR1 is SGHRS and CDR2 YFSETQ. CDR3 region: CASSLWLAGGPGSTDTQYF. CDR3 DNA: TGCGCCAGCAGCTTGTGGTTAGCGGGAGGGCCGGGCAGCACAGATACGCAGTATTTT.

The J gene is TRBJ2-1, the V gene TRBV7-2; TRBD2 matches at 9 bases. The CDR3 is made up of 15 amino acids. The V gene end was trimmed by 2 bases and the J gene end by 7 bases; junction bases not matched to a gene: 6. Looked up from germline, CDR1 is SGHTA and CDR2 is FQGNSA. The CDR3 sequence: CASSLKAGGGNEQFF. CDR3 coding DNA: TGTGCCAGCAGCTTAAAGGCGGGAGGGGGGAATGAGCAGTTCTTC.

This chain connects TRBV10-3 to TRBJ2-5, with a weak D call TRBD1 (6 bases). CDR3 size: 12 residues. Deletions cut 9 bases from V and 2 bases from J, with 10 bases between. Germline values: CDR1 ENHRY, CDR2 SYGVKD. CDR3 region: CAMRGQQETQYF. DNA of the CDR3: TGTGCCATGAGAGGACAGCAAGAGACCCAGTACTTC.

CDR3 in amino acids: CASSEGIINEKLFF. The CDR3 coding sequence is TGTGCCAGCTCCGAGGGTATCATTAATGAAAAACTGTTTTTT. The rearrangement links TRBV2 to TRBJ1-4; D is ambiguous. The CDR3 length is 14 residues. V was shortened by 8 bases and J by 4 bases, with 14 bases between the two germline ends. CDR1 is SNHLY, CDR2 FYNNEI, per germline.

The chain recombines TRBV12-3 or TRBV12-4 with TRBJ1-5, with 7 positions matching TRBD1. The junction had 1 base not matched to a gene; V was cut back by 2 bases and J by 9 bases. The CDR3 length is 12 residues. CDR3 bases: TGTGCCAGCAGTTTATGGGACAGGCCCCAGCATTTT. Protein: CASSLWDRPQHF.

V and J are TRBV5-1 and TRBJ2-5, with D possibly matching TRBD2 (7 bases). Germline CDR1 reads SGHRS; CDR2 reads YFSETQ. V dropped 3 bases and J dropped 1 base, with 19 bases sitting between them. The CDR3 runs 17 residues. The CDR3: CASSWGGPPGPQETQYF. In DNA form, the CDR3 reads TGCGCCAGCAGCTGGGGGGGGCCTCCCGGCCCCCAAGAGACCCAGTACTTC. The full variable domain, rest sourced from reference TRBV5-1 and TRBJ2-5, is KAGVTQTPRYLIKTRGQQVTLSCSPISGHRSVSWYQQTPGQGLQFLFEYFSETQRNKGNFPGRFSGRQFSNSRSEMNVSTLELGDSALYLCASSWGGPPGPQETQYFGPGTRLLVL.

V gene TRBV23-1 combines with J gene TRBJ2-1, with a possible D match to TRBD2 (5 bases). TRBV23-1 is reported as an ORF; its role is uncertain. V lost 10 bases, J lost 5 bases, and 9 bases lay in between. This CDR3 is built from 11 residues. The CDR3 nucleotides are TGCGCCACCAAGGAGGACAATGAGCAGTTCTTC. It specifies CATKEDNEQFF.

The rearrangement joins TRBV28 to TRBJ2-2; D perhaps matches TRBD2 (6 bases). V dropped 6 bases and J dropped 0 bases, with 8 bases sitting between them. This CDR3 comprises 14 residues. CDR1 is MDHEN, CDR2 SYDVKM, per germline. The CDR3 loop is CASRPGANTGELFF. The CDR3 DNA reads as TGTGCCAGCAGACCGGGAGCGAACACCGGGGAGCTGTTTTTT. Variable domain in full (rest from reference TRBV28 and TRBJ2-2): DVKVTQSSRYLVKRTGEKVFLECVQDMDHENMFWYRQDPGLGLRLIYFSYDVKMKEKGDIPEGYSVSREKKERFSLILESASTNQTSMYLCASRPGANTGELFFGEGSRLTVL.

The chain couples TRBV11-3 to TRBJ2-3, with 9 bases that match TRBD2. The CDR3 is 15 amino acids. With V trimmed by 0 bases and J by 7 bases, 5 bases remained unmatched. The germline gives CDR1 SGHNT, CDR2 YENEEA. The CDR3 coding sequence is TGTGCCAGCAGCTTAGAGGCGGGGGGGACGAATACGCAGTATTTT. Translating it yields CASSLEAGGTNTQYF. Using reference TRBV11-3 and TRBJ2-3 for the parts outside the CDR3, the full variable domain is EAGVVQSPRYKIIEKKQPVAFWCNPISGHNTLYWYLQNLGQGPELLIRYENEEAVDDSQLPKDRFSAERLKGVDSTLKIQPAELGDSAVYLCASSLEAGGTNTQYFGPGTRLTVL.

This clone was picked up one time. J is TRBJ1-2 and V is TRBV7-6; possible D gene TRBD1, 5 bases. The CDR3 length is 16 residues. V was pared by 4 bases and J by 4 bases, with 19 bases between. Germline V gene data show CDR1 as SGHVS and CDR2 as FNYEAQ. The CDR3 sequence: CASSSEPLGTAYGYTF. The CDR3 nucleotides read TGTGCCAGCAGCTCCGAACCACTCGGGACTGCCTATGGCTACACCTTC.

CDR3: CASSQSRVGETQYF. The CDR3 region has the DNA TGTGCCAGCTCACAAAGCAGGGTAGGCGAGACCCAGTACTTC. This rearrangement joins TRBV18 to TRBJ2-5; D possibly corresponds to TRBD1 (5 bases). V was cut by 4 bases and J by 5 bases, with 14 bases left in between. Germline CDR1 reads KGHSH; CDR2 reads LQKENI. The CDR3 totals 14 residues.

CDR3 loop: CVTTQGNNSPLHF. In nucleotides, the CDR3 is TGTGTCACTACACAGGGGAACAATTCACCCCTCCACTTT. The chain couples TRBV28 to TRBJ1-6; 7 bases agree with TRBD1. Germline CDR1 reads MDHEN; CDR2 reads SYDVKM. The CDR3 sequence is 13 residues long. The full variable domain, its missing parts supplied by reference TRBV28 and TRBJ1-6, is DVKVTQSSRYLVKRTGEKVFLECVQDMDHENMFWYRQDPGLGLRLIYFSYDVKMKEKGDIPEGYSVSREKKERFSLILESASTNQTSMYLCVTTQGNNSPLHFGNGTRLTVT.

The table lists this clone with a count of one. V is TRBV5-1 and J is TRBJ1-1; 11 nucleotides match TRBD1. This CDR3 region has 15 residues. V was pared by 0 bases and J by 7 bases, with 5 bases of the junction left unmatched. From germline, CDR1 is SGHRS and CDR2 YFSETQ. The CDR3 sequence is CASSLGGTGGIEAFF. DNA for the CDR3: TGCGCCAGCAGCTTGGGCGGGACAGGGGGGATTGAAGCTTTCTTT. Supplemented by reference TRBV5-1 and TRBJ1-1, the full variable domain reads KAGVTQTPRYLIKTRGQQVTLSCSPISGHRSVSWYQQTPGQGLQFLFEYFSETQRNKGNFPGRFSGRQFSNSRSEMNVSTLELGDSALYLCASSLGGTGGIEAFFGQGTRLTVV.

CDR3 sequence reads: CASSLRLLDTGLNEQFF. In DNA, the CDR3 is TGTGCCAGCAGTTTACGTTTGCTAGACACCGGACTTAATGAGCAGTTCTTC. V gene TRBV27 combines with J gene TRBJ2-1; D may be TRBD2 (5 bases). Germline CDR1 MNHEY, CDR2 SMNVEV (reference sequence). The CDR3 contains 17 residues. V gave up 2 bases and J gave up 7 bases, with 21 bases separating them.

The chain couples TRBV11-1 to TRBJ2-7, with D possibly being TRBD1 (6 bases). Trimming left V 5 bases short and J 1 base short, with 15 bases between. CDR1 and CDR2 from the germline V gene are SGHAT and FQDESV (reference sequence). The CDR3 runs to 15 residues. Here the CDR3 reads CASSPYTGQSYEQYF. CDR3 DNA: TGTGCCAGCAGCCCCTACACCGGACAGTCCTACGAGCAGTACTTC.

V and J are TRBV20-1 and TRBJ2-2; the match to TRBD2 covers 12 bases. Germline lookup yields CDR1 DFQATT and CDR2 SNEGSKA (reference sequence). This CDR3 region has 16 residues. V gave up 3 bases and J gave up 1 base; unmatched junction bases: 3. CDR3 sequence reads: CSASRTSGVNTGELFF. CDR3 nucleotides: TGCAGTGCTAGTAGGACTAGCGGGGTGAACACCGGGGAGCTGTTTTTT.

This rearrangement joins TRBV9 to TRBJ1-3; D unclear. This CDR3 region has 15 residues. The V gene's germline CDR1 is SGDLS and CDR2 YYNGEE. The V end was cut by 0 bases, the J end by 0 bases, with 7 bases between. CDR3 protein: CASSVAVASGNTIYF. The CDR3 DNA is TGTGCCAGCAGCGTAGCCGTGGCCTCTGGAAACACCATATATTTT.

This rearrangement joins TRBV6-6 to TRBJ2-2; D is possibly TRBD1 (5 bases). V lost 5 bases, J lost 3 bases, and 16 bases lay in between. The CDR3 is 16 amino acids. Germline CDR1 and CDR2: MNHNY and SVGAGI (reference sequence). CDR3 in DNA: TGTGCCAGCAGTCCTCAGGGTTCACTATACACCGGGGAGCTGTTTTTT. It codes for CASSPQGSLYTGELFF.

The chain recombines TRBV3-1 (or the pseudogene TRBV3-2) with TRBJ2-1, with TRBD2 matching 9 bases. V shed 1 base and J 7 bases; nucleotides not matched to a gene: 11. This CDR3 has 17 amino acids. Germline CDR1 and CDR2: LGHDT and YNNKEL (reference sequence). The CDR3: CASSQGLLAGIWNEQFF. CDR3 sequence (DNA): TGTGCCAGCAGCCAAGGCCTACTAGCGGGTATTTGGAATGAGCAGTTCTTC.

The genes are TRBV27 and TRBJ1-1; a weak D match, TRBD1 (6 bases). CDR3 size: 15 residues. Germline V CDR1 and CDR2: MNHEY, SMNVEV (reference sequence). V lost 6 bases and J 0 bases, leaving 14 bases between the germline ends. CDR3 loop: CASRSAGVLNTEAFF. CDR3 nucleotides: TGTGCCAGCAGAAGCGCAGGGGTATTGAACACTGAAGCTTTCTTT.

V and J are TRBV25-1 and TRBJ2-1, with 9 bases aligning to TRBD1. V shed 5 bases, J shed 7 bases, and the junction held 12 bases outside the gene matches. The CDR3 loop spans 16 amino acids. Germline CDR1 MGHDK, CDR2 SYGVNS. The CDR3 DNA sequence: TGTGCCAGCAGTCAATCCGGGGGACAGGGTAAAAATGAGCAGTTCTTC. Its translation: CASSQSGGQGKNEQFF.

The chain couples TRBV24-1 to TRBJ2-5, with TRBD1 identical over 8 bases. The CDR3 spans 14 residues. V lost 2 bases to trimming and J lost 5 bases; unmatched junction nucleotides: 3. Germline-derived CDR1 and CDR2 are KGHDR and SFDVKD. The CDR3 here is CATSDYRQGETQYF. The CDR3, as DNA: TGTGCCACCAGTGATTACCGACAGGGGGAGACCCAGTACTTC.

This clone was found once. This chain connects TRBV21-1 to TRBJ2-3; TRBD2 reflects the table's D call only, with no check against the DNA. TRBV21-1 is deemed a pseudogene. The CDR3 sequence is 16 residues long. CDR3 sequence reads: CATSSGGGSATDTQYF. The CDR3 DNA is TGTGCCACATCGTCCGGGGGCGGGAGTGCGACAGATACGCAGTATTTT.

The V call is TRBV4-1, the J call TRBJ2-3, with 7 bases identical to TRBD2. There are 18 residues in the CDR3. J was trimmed by 2 bases and V by 0 bases; bases with no gene match: 11. CDR1 MGHRA and CDR2 YSYEKL come from the germline V gene. This CDR3 reads CASSQESVPAGFTDTQYF. As DNA, the CDR3 is TGCGCCAGCAGCCAAGAATCGGTCCCAGCGGGGTTCACAGATACGCAGTATTTT.

The rearrangement joins TRBV5-1 to TRBJ2-7, with 12 bases fitting TRBD1. The CDR3 is made up of 17 amino acids. CDR1 and CDR2 (germline): SGHRS, YFSETQ. The V and J ends lost 4 bases and 2 bases, in that order; junction bases with no gene match: 10. DNA for the CDR3: TGCGCCAGCAGCGAGGGGACAGGGGGCGCGAGGACCTACGAGCAGTACTTC. Its protein product is CASSEGTGGARTYEQYF.

The chain recombines TRBV4-2 with TRBJ1-6, with 10 bases identical to TRBD1. CDR1 is LGHNA, CDR2 YNFKEQ, per germline. Trimming removed 0 bases from V and 6 bases from J; junction bases left unmatched: 2. The CDR3 extends over 16 amino acids. The CDR3 sequence is CASSQERTGGNSPLHF. The DNA of the CDR3 is TGTGCCAGCAGCCAAGAAAGGACAGGGGGTAATTCACCCCTCCACTTT.